The sequence of this T cell receptor (beta chain) was determined in a study of T-cell memory formation after mild COVID-19. This clonotype was counted only a few times. The antigen is not known. TCRdb recomputed calls from the 5' RACE reads with MiXCR, one row per CDR3 protein. The sample contains around 340,000 distinct CDR3 sequences, about 21% of which appear only once. Study findings and constraints: SARS-CoV-2 specificity of second-wave clones peaking day 37 was unconfirmed. CD8+ contracting clones occupied EMRA, while CD4+ ones occupied mainly CM and EM. Some responding clones appeared in pre-infection memory, suggesting cross-reactive memory joined. Whereas later expanders leaned CD4+, clones contracting day 15 to 85 showed a balanced CD4/CD8 makeup.

Per the germline V gene, CDR1 is SGHRS and CDR2 is YFSETQ. Trimming left V 4 bases short and J 0 bases short, with 13 bases between. This CDR3 contains 16 residues. The source of this sequence is an adult woman who had mild COVID-19 (a few samples of this study predate the infection). Cell type and time point are not known. J is TRBJ2-2 and V is TRBV5-1, with unresolved D. Sequencing used PBMCs or a T cell subset sorted from them (not recorded which). The CDR3 spells CASSPQVSPNTGELFF. The CDR3 DNA follows: TGCGCCAGCAGCCCTCAAGTGAGCCCGAACACCGGGGAGCTGTTTTTT.